Presented here are 11 T cell receptor beta chains from one specimen sequenced in a study of cytomegalovirus exposure and HLA in healthy donors. The PCR used 60 Vbeta and 13 Jbeta primers. Clones were read by immunoSEQ multiplex PCR, and TCRdb kept only the in-frame ones, dropping some. The data show approximately 88,000 clones, roughly three quarters seen once. The sample taken for sequencing was PBMCs. These receptors all come from a man aged 25-45 years in good health and CMV-seronegative.

The chain recombines TRBV27 with TRBJ2-2, with D possibly TRBD1 on 5 matching bases. Per germline, CDR1 MNHEY and CDR2 SMNVEV (reference sequence). The CDR3 consists of 14 residues. V was trimmed by 10 bases and J by 0 bases, leaving 12 bases between them. CDR3 nucleotides: TGTGCCACATGGGGCAGCCCGAACACCGGGGAGCTGTTTTTT. Its protein product is CATWGSPNTGELFF.

The chain has TRBV18 and TRBJ2-7; no clear D. With 2 bases removed from V and 0 bases from J, the gap between germline ends came to 5 bases. Germline CDR1 is KGHSH and CDR2 is LQKENI. The CDR3 sequence is 13 residues long. The CDR3 region has the DNA TGTGCCAGCTCACCAGCGGCCTCCTACGAGCAGTACTTC. It specifies CASSPAASYEQYF.

The rearrangement uses TRBV5-6 and TRBJ2-3; the D gene is possibly TRBD1 (6 bases). From germline, CDR1 is SGHDT and CDR2 YYEEEE. Trimming took 2 bases from V and 3 from J, leaving 7 bases between them. The CDR3 extends over 13 amino acids. The DNA of the CDR3 is TGTGCCAGCAGCTTTCAGGGGACAGATACGCAGTATTTT. This encodes CASSFQGTDTQYF.

CDR3 region: CASSLRDRDPYGYTF. As DNA, the CDR3 is TGTGCCAGCTCCCTCCGGGACAGGGACCCCTATGGCTACACCTTC. V gene TRBV18 combines with J gene TRBJ1-2; 9 bases are a match to TRBD1. Germline loops: CDR1 KGHSH, CDR2 LQKENI. This CDR3 has 15 amino acids. Trimming removed 6 bases from V and 4 bases from J; junction bases left unmatched: 9.

The rearrangement uses TRBV19 and TRBJ2-5; 8 bases map to TRBD1. With V trimmed by 5 bases and J by 5 bases, 10 bases remained unmatched. Germline V gene data show CDR1 as LNHDA and CDR2 as SQIVND (reference sequence). CDR3 length equals 15 residues. CDR3 amino acids: CASSPQGGLWETQYF. The CDR3 coding sequence is TGTGCCAGTAGTCCACAGGGGGGTCTCTGGGAGACCCAGTACTTC.

J is TRBJ1-2 and V is TRBV28; D unclear. The CDR3 runs to 15 residues. From germline, CDR1 is MDHEN and CDR2 SYDVKM. V was clipped by 2 bases and J by 1 base, with 11 bases between them. The CDR3 nucleotides are TGTGCCAGCAGTTTAGAAGCGAAGGATAACTATGGCTACACCTTC. Residues: CASSLEAKDNYGYTF.

CDR3 loop: CASSYWATKRTDTQYF. For the CDR3, the DNA is TGTGCCAGCAGTTACTGGGCCACCAAGAGAACAGATACGCAGTATTTT. The J gene is TRBJ2-3, the V gene TRBV6-5; D uncertain. The CDR3 spans 16 residues. Trimming pared 1 base from V and 3 bases from J, leaving 14 bases between. Germline V gene lookup returns CDR1 MNHEY and CDR2 SVGAGI.

The chain links TRBV21-1 to TRBJ2-1; no DNA check was done on the table's D call, TRBD1. TRBV21-1 has pseudogene status. The CDR3 has 14 residues. This CDR3 reads CASSRDRPYNEQFF. The CDR3 coding sequence is TGTGCCAGCAGCCGAGACAGACCCTACAATGAGCAGTTCTTC.

A single count supports this clone. V and J are TRBV29-1 and TRBJ1-1; D might be TRBD1 (6 bases). Germline CDR1 is SQVTM and CDR2 is ANQGSEA. Trimming took 4 bases from V and 4 from J, leaving 22 bases between them. The CDR3 is made up of 16 amino acids. The CDR3 loop reads CSVGVFGGSSGTEAFF. CDR3 nucleotides: TGCAGCGTTGGAGTTTTTGGGGGCAGCTCGGGCACTGAAGCTTTCTTT.

V is TRBV6-6 and J is TRBJ1-1; D ambiguous. The CDR3 has 13 residues. The V end lost 8 bases, the J end lost 3 bases, and 13 bases lay between the germline ends. The germline gives CDR1 MNHNY, CDR2 SVGAGI (reference sequence). CDR3 nucleotides: TGTGCCAGCGGCCCAAATATTGACACTGAAGCTTTCTTT. Translated, it gives CASGPNIDTEAFF.

Regarding this clone: The junction departs from the called germline gene at one end, perhaps through a read error. The chain couples TRBV27 to TRBJ1-1; 9 bases match TRBD1. Germline assignment: CDR1 MNHEY and CDR2 SMNVEV (reference sequence). The length of the CDR3 is 14 residues. CDR3 DNA sequence: TGTGCCAGCGGTTTACAGGGGGCAAACACTGAAGCTTTCTTT. Amino acid sequence: CASGLQGANTEAFF.